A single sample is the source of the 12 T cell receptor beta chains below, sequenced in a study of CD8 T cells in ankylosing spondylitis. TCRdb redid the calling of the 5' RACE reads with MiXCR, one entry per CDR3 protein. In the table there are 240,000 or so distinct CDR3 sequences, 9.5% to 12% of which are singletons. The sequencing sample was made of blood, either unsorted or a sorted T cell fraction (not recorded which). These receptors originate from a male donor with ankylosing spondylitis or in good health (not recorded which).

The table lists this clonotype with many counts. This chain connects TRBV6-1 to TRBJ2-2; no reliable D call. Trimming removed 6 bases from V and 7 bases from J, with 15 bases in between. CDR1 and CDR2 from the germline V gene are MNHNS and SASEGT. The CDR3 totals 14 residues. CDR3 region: CASRTGSAGGELFF. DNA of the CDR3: TGTGCCAGCAGAACTGGAAGTGCAGGCGGGGAGCTGTTTTTT.

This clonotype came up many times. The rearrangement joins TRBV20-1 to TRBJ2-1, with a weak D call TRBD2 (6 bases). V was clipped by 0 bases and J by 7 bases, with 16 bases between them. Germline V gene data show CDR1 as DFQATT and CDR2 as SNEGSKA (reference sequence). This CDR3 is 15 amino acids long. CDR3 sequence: CSARDGTGDVNEQFF. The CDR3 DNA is TGCAGTGCTAGAGATGGGACGGGAGACGTAAATGAGCAGTTCTTC.

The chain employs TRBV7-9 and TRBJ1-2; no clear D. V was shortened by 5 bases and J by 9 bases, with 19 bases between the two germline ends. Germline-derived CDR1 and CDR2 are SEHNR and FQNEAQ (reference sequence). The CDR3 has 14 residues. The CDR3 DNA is TGTGCCAGCAGCCCGGGCGGGCGGTTGGTGAGCTACACCTTC. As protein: CASSPGGRLVSYTF.

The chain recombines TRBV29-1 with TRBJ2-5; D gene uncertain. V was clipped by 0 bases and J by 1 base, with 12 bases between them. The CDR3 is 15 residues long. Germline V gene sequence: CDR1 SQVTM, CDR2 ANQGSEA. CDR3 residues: CSVEDLWPIQETQYF. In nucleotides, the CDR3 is TGCAGCGTTGAAGATCTCTGGCCGATCCAAGAGACCCAGTACTTC.

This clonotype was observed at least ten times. The CDR3 spells CSVTGTSSYNEQFF. The CDR3 nucleotides are TGCAGCGTTACGGGAACCAGCTCCTACAATGAGCAGTTCTTC. The rearrangement uses TRBV29-1 and TRBJ2-1, with TRBD2 as a possible D gene (5 bases). CDR1 is SQVTM, CDR2 ANQGSEA, per germline. This CDR3 is built from 14 residues. Trimming left V 5 bases short and J 0 bases short, with 11 bases between.

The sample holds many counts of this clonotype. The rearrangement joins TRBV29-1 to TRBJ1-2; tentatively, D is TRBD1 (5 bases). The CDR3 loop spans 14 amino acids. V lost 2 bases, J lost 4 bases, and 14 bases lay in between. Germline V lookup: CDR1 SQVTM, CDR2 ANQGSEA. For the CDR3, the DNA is TGCAGCGTTGAATCGACGGGGGATGGCTATGGCTACACCTTC. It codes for CSVESTGDGYGYTF.

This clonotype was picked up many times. CDR3 in amino acids: CASSWGAVDNTQYF. CDR3 sequence (DNA): TGCGCCAGCAGCTGGGGGGCGGTCGACAATACGCAGTATTTT. V usage is TRBV5-1 and J usage is TRBJ2-3; D tentatively reads TRBD1 or TRBD2 (6 bases each). Per germline, CDR1 SGHRS and CDR2 YFSETQ. V lost 3 bases and J 7 bases, leaving 15 bases between the germline ends. The CDR3 loop spans 14 amino acids. The whole variable domain, remainder taken from reference TRBV5-1 and TRBJ2-3, is KAGVTQTPRYLIKTRGQQVTLSCSPISGHRSVSWYQQTPGQGLQFLFEYFSETQRNKGNFPGRFSGRQFSNSRSEMNVSTLELGDSALYLCASSWGAVDNTQYFGPGTRLTVL.

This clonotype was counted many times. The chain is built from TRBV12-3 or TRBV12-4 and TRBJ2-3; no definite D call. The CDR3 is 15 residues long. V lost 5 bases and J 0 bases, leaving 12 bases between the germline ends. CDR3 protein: CASSPTAASTDTQYF. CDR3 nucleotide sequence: TGTGCCAGCAGTCCTACGGCGGCTAGCACAGATACGCAGTATTTT.

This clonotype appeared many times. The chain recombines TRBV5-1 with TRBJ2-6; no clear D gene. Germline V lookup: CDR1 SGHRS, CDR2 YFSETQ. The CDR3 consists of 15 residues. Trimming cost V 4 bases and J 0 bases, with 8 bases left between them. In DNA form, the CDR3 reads TGCGCCAGCAGCCCGGAAAGCTCTGGGGCCAACGTCCTGACTTTC. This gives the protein CASSPESSGANVLTF.

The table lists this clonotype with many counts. The CDR3 region has the DNA TGCGCCAGCAGCCAAGATCTGTCCGTCCGAGAGACCCAGTACTTC. Protein sequence: CASSQDLSVRETQYF. The V gene is TRBV4-1, the J gene TRBJ2-5, with D hard to call. V lost 0 bases and J lost 4, with 12 bases in between. The germline CDR1 and CDR2 sequences are MGHRA and YSYEKL. The CDR3 sequence is 15 residues long.

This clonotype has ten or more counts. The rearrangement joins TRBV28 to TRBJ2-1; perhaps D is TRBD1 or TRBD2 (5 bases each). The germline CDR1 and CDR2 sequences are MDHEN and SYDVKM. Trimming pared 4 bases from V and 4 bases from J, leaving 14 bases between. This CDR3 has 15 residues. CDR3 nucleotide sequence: TGTGCCAGCAGTTCACCTGGGACCCAATACAATGAGCAGTTCTTC. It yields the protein CASSSPGTQYNEQFF.

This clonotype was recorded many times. The CDR3 nucleotides read TGCGCCAGCAGCTTGGATGGACTAGCGACAGATACGCAGTATTTT. Its protein product is CASSLDGLATDTQYF. This chain uses TRBV5-1 with TRBJ2-3; 9 nucleotides agree with TRBD2. Germline V gene data show CDR1 as SGHRS and CDR2 as YFSETQ. Germline trimming cut 0 bases from V and 3 bases from J; bases unmatched to any gene: 2. The CDR3 is 15 amino acids.